The rows below give T cell receptor beta chains drawn from one sample of a study of post-analysis software for immune sequencing data. From the PCR reads, TCRdb called clonotypes with MiXCR, one entry per CDR3 protein. The table shows approximately 690,000 distinct CDR3 sequences, with around 60% occurring only once. The sequencing input was blood. The receptors here all came from a girl aged 2 to 9 with multiple sclerosis. CDR3s include the opening cysteine and the closing phenylalanine or tryptophan. A D gene is named only where the DNA matches it firmly. Part of the rows lack a size; the others show once, few, many or a class for expanded clones.

d_call	j_call	clone_size	v_call	cdr3_aa	cdr3_nt
-	TRBJ1-5	-	TRBV5-5	CASSLDPGTGNQPQHF	TGTGCCAGCAGCTTGGATCCGGGAACGGGCAATCAGCCCCAGCATTTT
TRBD2	TRBJ2-3	-	TRBV27	CASGAGTLGGDTQYF	TGTGCCAGCGGCGCCGGGACCTTGGGGGGGGATACGCAGTATTTT
-	TRBJ1-2	-	TRBV12-3/TRBV12-4	CASSDRSYYGYTF	TGTGCCAGCAGTGACAGGTCCTACTATGGCTACACCTTC
-	TRBJ2-3	few	TRBV7-3	CASSLTGPTDTQYF	TGTGCCAGCAGCTTGACGGGGCCCACAGATACGCAGTATTTT
TRBD1	TRBJ2-5	-	TRBV6-2/TRBV6-3	CASSDRGYQETQYF	TGTGCCAGCAGCGACAGGGGCTACCAAGAGACCCAGTACTTC
-	TRBJ1-2	-	TRBV4-2	CASSLGGRDYGYTF	TGTGCCAGCAGCCTCGGGGGGAGGGACTATGGCTACACCTTC
-	TRBJ1-1	-	TRBV12-3/TRBV12-4	CASSFQGTHTEAFF	TGTGCCAGCAGTTTCCAGGGGACGCACACTGAAGCTTTCTTT
TRBD1	TRBJ2-7	few	TRBV6-5	CASSYRGPRGPRGGEQYF	TGTGCCAGCAGTTACAGGGGGCCAAGGGGGCCGAGAGGGGGCGAGCAGTACTTC
-	TRBJ2-3	-	TRBV4-1	CASSQDIPGTGTDTQYF	TGCGCCAGCAGCCAAGATATTCCAGGGACGGGAACAGATACGCAGTATTTT
-	TRBJ2-7	-	TRBV10-3	CAIRFRQDYEQYF	TGTGCCATCAGGTTCAGACAAGACTACGAGCAGTACTTC
TRBD1	TRBJ1-5	-	TRBV6-1	CASWTGWNQPQHF	TGTGCCAGCTGGACAGGGTGGAATCAGCCCCAGCATTTT